The rows below give T cell receptor beta chains drawn from one sample of a study of cytomegalovirus exposure and HLA in healthy donors. The method was immunoSEQ multiplex PCR; TCRdb's version includes in-frame clones alone and lacks a portion of them. The table shows around 250,000 clones, with around 91% occurring only once. The sample was PBMCs. Receptors originate from a woman aged 18-35 years in good health and CMV-seronegative. CDR3s include the opening cysteine and the closing phenylalanine or tryptophan. D genes are given only for firm matches. The size field is filled for only some rows; it gives once, few, many or a size class.

j_call v_call clone_size d_call cdr3_nt cdr3_aa
TRBJ1-6 TRBV19 . . TGTGCCAGTAGTGCTCCGGGACATTATAATTCACCCCTCCACTTT CASSAPGHYNSPLHF
TRBJ1-1 TRBV19 once . TGTGCCAGCACTCATGGTAAGAACACTGAAGCTTTCTTT CASTHGKNTEAFF
TRBJ1-2 TRBV5-5 . . TGTGCCAGCAGCTTTGTGAGGGAATCATTTGGCTACACCTTC CASSFVRESFGYTF
TRBJ2-2 TRBV2 . TRBD1 TGTGCCAGCAGTGGACAGGGGAACACCGGGGAGCTGTTTTTT CASSGQGNTGELFF
TRBJ2-3 TRBV28 once . TGTGCCATCCGGACAAGCAGCACAGATACGCAGTATTTT CAIRTSSTDTQYF
TRBJ2-5 TRBV9 . . TGTGCCAGCAGTCGAACTAGGACAGAACAAGAGACCCAGTACTTC CASSRTRTEQETQYF
TRBJ2-4 TRBV4-1 . TRBD2 TGCGCCAGCAGGGATCTAGCGGGGGGGGCCAAAAACATTCAGTACTTC CASRDLAGGAKNIQYF
TRBJ2-4 TRBV20-1 . . TGCAGTGCTAGACCCCCAGGGGCTCAGTACTTC CSARPPGAQYF
TRBJ1-1 TRBV6-6 . . TGTGCCAGCAGTCAGCACATTCCGGGGACTGAAGCTTTCTTT CASSQHIPGTEAFF
TRBJ2-5 TRBV7-9 . . TGTGCCAGCAGCTTAGGGGACTCGGAGACCCAGTACTTC CASSLGDSETQYF
TRBJ2-5 TRBV6-1 . . TGTGCCAGCAGGAGGGACCAAGAGACCCAGTACTTC CASRRDQETQYF
TRBJ2-1 TRBV7-2 . . TGTGCCAGCAGCTTAGCCGTGGGCAGTGAGCAGTTCTTC CASSLAVGSEQFF
TRBJ1-6 TRBV14 . . TGTGCCAGCAGCCGAATTACATCTTCACCCCTCCACTTT CASSRITSSPLHF
TRBJ2-1 TRBV4-3 once . TGCGCCAGCAGCCACGAGACGGGGAATGAGCAGTTCTTC CASSHETGNEQFF
TRBJ2-6 TRBV29-1 . TRBD1 TGCAGCGTTTCGACAGGGGCTGGGGCCAACGTCCTGACTTTC CSVSTGAGANVLTF
TRBJ1-1 TRBV2 . . TGTGCCAGCACTCTGGGGGAGGGGAACGAAGCTTTCTTT CASTLGEGNEAFF
TRBJ2-7 TRBV29-1 . . TGCAGCGTTGAAGGGGGAGAGGGAGAGTTTAGCGAGCAGTACTTC CSVEGGEGEFSEQYF
TRBJ2-1 TRBV10-3 . . TGTGCCATCAGCGCCGGGACACTTTACAATGAGCAGTTCTTC CAISAGTLYNEQFF
TRBJ1-1 TRBV7-3 once TRBD1 TGTGCCAGCAGCTTAAATTCGGGGACAGGTCATATGAACACTGAAGCTTTCTTT CASSLNSGTGHMNTEAFF
TRBJ2-5 TRBV11-3 once TRBD2 TGTGCCAGCAGCCCCAGCCTGCGGGGGGGCCCAGAGACCCAGTACTTC CASSPSLRGGPETQYF
TRBJ1-6 TRBV4-1 few . TGCGCCAGCAGCCTACCGGGACGTTGGGGGGGTGGTTCACCCCTCCACTTT CASSLPGRWGGGSPLHF
TRBJ1-2 TRBV7-8 . . TGTGCCAGCAGCCTCCCGACCGGGTATGGCTACACCTTC CASSLPTGYGYTF
TRBJ1-1 TRBV11-2 . TRBD1 TGTGCCAGCAGCTTAGTGATGGGACAGGTGAACACTGAAGCTTTCTTT CASSLVMGQVNTEAFF
TRBJ1-2 TRBV12-5 . . TGTGCTAGTGGTTTGCATCTAGGAACTAACTATGGCTACACCTTC CASGLHLGTNYGYTF
TRBJ1-1 TRBV28 . . TGTGCCAGCACCTTGACTAACACTGAAGCTTTCTTT CASTLTNTEAFF
TRBJ2-1 TRBV11-2 . . TGTGCCAGCAGCTCCCCTCGGAATGAGCAGTTCTTC CASSSPRNEQFF
TRBJ2-3 TRBV6-5 . . TGTGCCAGCAGTTACAGCAGGCAGACCACAGATACGCAGTATTTT CASSYSRQTTDTQYF
TRBJ2-5 TRBV7-7 . . TGTGCCAGCAGCCCGCGACAGAGCCAAGAGACCCAGTACTTC CASSPRQSQETQYF
TRBJ1-2 TRBV6-1 . TRBD1 TGTGCCAGCAGTGGCGACAGGGGGCAGGGCTATGGCTACACCTTC CASSGDRGQGYGYTF
TRBJ1-6 TRBV18 . . TGTGCCAGCTCACGATTTGACCGGACAGACACTTATAATTCACCCCTCCACTTT CASSRFDRTDTYNSPLHF
TRBJ1-1 TRBV9 . TRBD1 TGTGCCAGCAGCGTCGACAGGGACACTGAAGCTTTCTTT CASSVDRDTEAFF
TRBJ1-4 TRBV5-6 . . TGTGCCAGCAGCTTGGTCGGCGGGGAAGAAGAAAAACTGTTTTTT CASSLVGGEEEKLFF
TRBJ1-1 TRBV10-1 . . TGCGCCAGCACCTATGGAGCGAACACTGAAGCTTTCTTT CASTYGANTEAFF
TRBJ1-6 TRBV6-5 . . TGTGCCAGCAGCCCTATTAATTCACCCCTCCACTTT CASSPINSPLHF